The 27 T cell receptor beta chains given below trace back to one sample, sequenced in a study (dated by TCRdb to between 2014 and 2017). Preparation of the library involved 5' RACE. TCRdb records Illumina MiSeq as the sequencer. TCRdb trimmed the raw reads at Q25, called clones with MiXCR and kept productive beta chains. Entries are consolidated by CDR3 protein sequence, retaining the most common genes and DNA. This sample lists roughly 40,000 distinct CDR3 sequences; approximately 17% were detected once. The ten largest clonotypes hold approximately 2.9% of the sample. What was sequenced was naive CD4+ T cells sorted from a lymph node. This specimen's cell subset or site label, per the study, means: naive CD4+ T cells, CD4+CD45RA+CD25-. Receptor source: a female donor with breast cancer.

This clonotype was counted many times. The chain links TRBV29-1 to TRBJ1-1; no clear D gene. V lost 5 bases, J lost 1 base, and 14 bases lay in between. The CDR3 runs 14 residues. In germline, CDR1 is SQVTM, CDR2 ANQGSEA. The CDR3: CSVRAGVRNTEAFF. In DNA, the CDR3 is TGCAGCGTTCGGGCCGGGGTGAGGAACACTGAAGCTTTCTTT.

Regarding this clonotype: This sequence may be a read error, since a much larger clone differs from it by one base. The J gene is TRBJ1-1, the V gene TRBV7-8; D is undetermined. This CDR3 region has 13 residues. CDR1 is SGHVS, CDR2 FQNEAQ, per germline. The CDR3 here is CGSSSQPNTEAFF. CDR3 DNA sequence: TGTGGCAGCAGCTCGCAGCCGAACACTGAAGCTTTCTTT.

The chain joins TRBV6-2 or TRBV6-3 to TRBJ2-7; D gene ambiguous. V gave up 8 bases and J gave up 0 bases, with 11 bases separating them. Germline lookup yields CDR1 MNHEY and CDR2 SVGEGT. This CDR3 contains 13 residues. The CDR3 reads CASSSFDSYEQYF. The CDR3 DNA sequence: TGTGCCAGCTCATCGTTTGACTCCTACGAGCAGTACTTC.

This chain uses TRBV5-1 with TRBJ2-5; TRBD1 agrees at 7 bases. CDR1 is SGHRS and CDR2 is YFSETQ in the germline V gene. The CDR3 spans 14 residues. The junction had 5 bases not matched to a gene; V was cut back by 2 bases and J by 4 bases. This chain's CDR3 is CASSFQGDGETQYF. The CDR3 region has the DNA TGCGCCAGCAGCTTCCAGGGGGATGGAGAGACCCAGTACTTC.

The chain links TRBV11-3 to TRBJ1-2, with TRBD1 as a possible D gene (6 bases). The V and J ends lost 8 bases and 5 bases respectively, with 18 bases between them. The CDR3 has 14 residues. Per the germline V gene, CDR1 is SGHNT and CDR2 is YENEEA. The CDR3 DNA sequence: TGTGCCAGCGGACTAGGATCGACAGGTTATGGCTACACCTTC. Protein: CASGLGSTGYGYTF.

In its sample, this clonotype was seen a few times. The rearrangement joins TRBV5-1 to TRBJ2-1; 9 bases are a match to TRBD2. V was clipped by 3 bases and J by 2 bases; unmatched bases: 6. There are 16 residues in the CDR3. Germline V gene sequence: CDR1 SGHRS, CDR2 YFSETQ. As DNA, the CDR3 is TGCGCCAGCAGCTACTCTCTAGCGGGGCCCTACAATGAGCAGTTCTTC. It specifies CASSYSLAGPYNEQFF.

Regarding this clonotype: It may be a read error: a sequence one base away is much more abundant. The rearrangement uses TRBV20-1 and TRBJ2-1, with 9 bases aligning to TRBD2. This CDR3 comprises 15 residues. CDR1 and CDR2 (germline): DFQATT, SNEGSKA (reference sequence). CDR3 region: CSARGVAGAYNAQSF. For the CDR3, the DNA is TGCAGTGCTAGAGGGGTAGCGGGAGCCTACAATGCGCAGTCCTTC.

This clonotype was observed a handful of times. The chain carries TRBV20-1 and TRBJ2-5; TRBD2 matches at 11 bases. The CDR3 sequence is 15 residues long. Trimming at V came to 3 bases and at J to 5 bases, leaving 8 bases not matched to a gene. The V gene's germline CDR1 is DFQATT and CDR2 SNEGSKA (reference sequence). The CDR3 region has the DNA TGCAGTGCTAGTCAAGTAGCGGGGGGGCAGGAGACCCAGTACTTC. Translating it yields CSASQVAGGQETQYF.

V usage is TRBV5-1 and J usage is TRBJ1-2; TRBD1 aligns across 7 bases. This CDR3 is built from 12 residues. Germline trimming cut 2 bases from V and 8 bases from J; bases unmatched to any gene: 3. Looked up from germline, CDR1 is SGHRS and CDR2 is YFSETQ. The CDR3 is CASSLQGRGYTF. CDR3 DNA sequence: TGCGCCAGCAGCTTACAGGGGCGCGGCTACACCTTC.

The genes are TRBV20-1 and TRBJ2-3, with TRBD2 identical over 9 bases. The trim removed 1 base at V and 6 bases at J, leaving 2 bases unmatched. The CDR3 has 13 amino acids. Per germline, CDR1 DFQATT and CDR2 SNEGSKA (reference sequence). As DNA, the CDR3 is TGCAGTGCTAGAGCAGCGGGGGGCGATACGCAGTATTTT. Protein sequence: CSARAAGGDTQYF.

Remarks on this clonotype: Germline and junction disagree at one end, which may indicate a read error. The chain couples TRBV15 to TRBJ2-5; D assignment may be TRBD1 or TRBD2 (6 bases each). Germline CDR1 and CDR2: LNHNV and YYDKDF (reference sequence). This CDR3 contains 15 residues. As DNA, the CDR3 is TGTGCCACCAGCATCCAGGGGCAGGGAGGAGAGGCCCAGTACTTC. Its translation is CATSIQGQGGEAQYF.

This clonotype was recorded at least ten times. The chain uses TRBV5-1 and TRBJ2-1; a weak D match, TRBD2 (6 bases). CDR1 is SGHRS and CDR2 is YFSETQ in the germline V gene. The V and J ends lost 1 base and 9 bases respectively, with 23 bases between them. This CDR3 has 17 amino acids. In nucleotides, the CDR3 is TGCGCCAGCAGCTTGTCGGTTAGCGGTGCGGACAAGGGTGAGCAGTTCTTC. Amino acids: CASSLSVSGADKGEQFF. The complete variable domain, with remaining parts taken from reference TRBV5-1 and TRBJ2-1, reads KAGVTQTPRYLIKTRGQQVTLSCSPISGHRSVSWYQQTPGQGLQFLFEYFSETQRNKGNFPGRFSGRQFSNSRSEMNVSTLELGDSALYLCASSLSVSGADKGEQFFGPGTRLTVL.

This clonotype has only a few counts. The chain carries TRBV7-8 and TRBJ2-2; D gene ambiguous. The CDR3 is 15 amino acids. The germline CDR1 and CDR2 sequences are SGHVS and FQNEAQ. V lost 3 bases to trimming and J lost 2 bases, with 10 bases between them. As DNA, the CDR3 is TGTGCCAGCAGCTTCGTCGGTCCTAACACCGGGGAGCTGTTTTTT. It yields the protein CASSFVGPNTGELFF. Full variable domain (remainder filled in from reference TRBV7-8 and TRBJ2-2): GAGVSQSPRYKVAKRGQDVALRCDPISGHVSLFWYQQALGQGPEFLTYFQNEAQLDKSGLPSDRFFAERPEGSVSTLKIQRTQQEDSAVYLCASSFVGPNTGELFFGEGSRLTVL.

Concerning this clonotype itself: The conserved closing phenylalanine or tryptophan is absent in this CDR3, likely reflecting a read error. The chain has TRBV5-1 and TRBJ2-2; weak D call: TRBD1 (5 bases). Per germline, CDR1 SGHRS and CDR2 YFSETQ. V was clipped by 1 base and J by 5 bases, with 12 bases between them. This CDR3 contains 15 residues. This chain's CDR3 is CASSLRTMETGELFS. Written as DNA, the CDR3 is TGCGCCAGCAGCTTGAGGACAATGGAGACCGGGGAGCTGTTTTCT.

This CDR3 reads CSARESGRNYEQYF. CDR3 DNA: TGCAGTGCTAGAGAGTCCGGAAGAAACTACGAGCAGTACTTC. This chain uses TRBV20-1 with TRBJ2-7; D is uncertain. The germline CDR1 and CDR2 sequences are DFQATT and SNEGSKA (reference sequence). Trimming removed 0 bases at V and 3 bases at J, with 12 bases between. The CDR3 is 14 amino acids.

This clonotype appeared a few times. V usage is TRBV5-1 and J usage is TRBJ1-1; D gene ambiguous. This CDR3 is 14 amino acids long. Trimming shortened V by 7 bases and J by 0 bases, and 13 bases separated the two germline ends. Germline values: CDR1 SGHRS, CDR2 YFSETQ. In DNA, the CDR3 is TGCGCCAGCGGCCAACAGAGCATGAACACTGAAGCTTTCTTT. This encodes CASGQQSMNTEAFF.

This chain joins TRBV6-5 and TRBJ2-7; D is undetermined. Per the germline V gene, CDR1 is MNHEY and CDR2 is SVGAGI. There are 11 residues in the CDR3. V lost 6 bases and J 6 bases, leaving 9 bases between the germline ends. For the CDR3, the DNA is TGTGCCAGCAGGTCCCCTGGCGAGCAGTACTTC. It encodes CASRSPGEQYF.

This clonotype has a handful of counts. This chain joins TRBV5-6 and TRBJ2-5; D possibly uses TRBD1 or TRBD2 (5 bases each). Trimming removed 0 bases at V and 3 bases at J, with 12 bases between. CDR1 and CDR2 from the germline V gene are SGHDT and YYEEEE. CDR3 length: 15 residues. The chain's CDR3 is CASSLEWQGEETQYF. The DNA for the CDR3 is TGTGCCAGCAGCTTGGAATGGCAGGGAGAAGAGACCCAGTACTTC.

The chain couples TRBV7-2 to TRBJ1-3; D is undetermined. The CDR3 runs 15 residues. V lost 6 bases, J lost 8 bases, and 20 bases lay in between. The germline CDR1 and CDR2 sequences are SGHTA and FQGNSA. Written as DNA, the CDR3 is TGTGCCAGCAGTACGCCGGGAGCCCGGGGATACACCATATATTTT. As protein: CASSTPGARGYTIYF.

This clonotype was observed many times. V is TRBV7-9 and J is TRBJ2-1; tentatively, D is TRBD1 or TRBD2 (5 bases each). V was shortened by 2 bases and J by 10 bases, with 9 bases between the two germline ends. This CDR3 has 12 residues. Germline assignment: CDR1 SEHNR and CDR2 FQNEAQ (reference sequence). DNA of the CDR3: TGTGCCAGCAGCTTAATGGGGGACGAGCAGTTCTTC. It codes for CASSLMGDEQFF.

This rearrangement joins TRBV6-4 to TRBJ2-7; D gene unclear. CDR3 length equals 13 residues. Germline CDR1 MRHNA, CDR2 SNTAGT. V gave up 4 bases and J gave up 3 bases, with 10 bases separating them. Here the CDR3 DNA reads TGTGCCAGCAGTGCTGCTCAGGACTACGAGCAGTACTTC. Translation: CASSAAQDYEQYF.

The table lists this clonotype with many counts. The J gene is TRBJ2-1, the V gene TRBV4-1; D unclear. This CDR3 is built from 14 residues. CDR1 MGHRA and CDR2 YSYEKL come from the germline V gene. With 0 bases removed from V and 8 bases from J, the gap between germline ends came to 11 bases. CDR3: CASSQDIARDEQFF. CDR3 DNA sequence: TGCGCCAGCAGCCAAGATATCGCACGCGATGAGCAGTTCTTC.

By share, this clonotype ranks as medium-sized. The V and J genes are TRBV6-5 and TRBJ1-2; D is undetermined. This CDR3 spans 16 amino acids. CDR1 and CDR2 (germline): MNHEY, SVGAGI. V lost 6 bases and J lost 0, with 17 bases in between. CDR3 DNA sequence: TGTGCCAGCAGCCCCCTAGGGTCGGGCGCTAACTATGGCTACACCTTC. Protein product: CASSPLGSGANYGYTF.

In DNA, the CDR3 is TGTGCCAGCAGCTGGCAGACAGAGGGTGAGCAGTTCTTC. It specifies CASSWQTEGEQFF. The rearrangement uses TRBV7-2 and TRBJ2-1, with D possibly being TRBD1 or TRBD2 (5 bases each). This CDR3 spans 13 amino acids. The V gene's germline CDR1 is SGHTA and CDR2 FQGNSA. The V end was cut by 4 bases, the J end by 9 bases, with 13 bases between.

This clonotype has more than one count but fewer than ten. The junction shows a germline mismatch at one end, possibly a read error. V is TRBV4-3 and J is TRBJ1-2; 7 bases agree with TRBD1. Germline V gene sequence: CDR1 LGHNA, CDR2 YSLEER. The length of the CDR3 is 14 residues. CDR3 protein: CASGQLQGRSGYTF. The CDR3 DNA reads as TGCGCCAGCGGCCAACTACAGGGGCGGAGTGGCTACACCTTC.

This clonotype was detected a few times. The rearrangement uses TRBV4-3 and TRBJ2-7; D may be TRBD1 (5 bases). V was pared by 0 bases and J by 4 bases, with 10 bases between. This CDR3 is 14 amino acids long. Germline assignment: CDR1 LGHNA and CDR2 YSLEER. CDR3 sequence (DNA): TGCGCCAGCAGCCAAGAGTTAGGGGCGTACGAGCAGTACTTC. Translated: CASSQELGAYEQYF.

V usage is TRBV7-9 and J usage is TRBJ2-7, with D possibly matching TRBD2 (6 bases). In germline, CDR1 is SEHNR, CDR2 FQNEAQ (reference sequence). The CDR3 loop spans 13 amino acids. V was trimmed by 6 bases and J by 6 bases, leaving 15 bases between them. CDR3 in DNA: TGTGCCAGCAGGCCCGGGACTTTCGGCGAGCAGTACTTC. This codes for CASRPGTFGEQYF.